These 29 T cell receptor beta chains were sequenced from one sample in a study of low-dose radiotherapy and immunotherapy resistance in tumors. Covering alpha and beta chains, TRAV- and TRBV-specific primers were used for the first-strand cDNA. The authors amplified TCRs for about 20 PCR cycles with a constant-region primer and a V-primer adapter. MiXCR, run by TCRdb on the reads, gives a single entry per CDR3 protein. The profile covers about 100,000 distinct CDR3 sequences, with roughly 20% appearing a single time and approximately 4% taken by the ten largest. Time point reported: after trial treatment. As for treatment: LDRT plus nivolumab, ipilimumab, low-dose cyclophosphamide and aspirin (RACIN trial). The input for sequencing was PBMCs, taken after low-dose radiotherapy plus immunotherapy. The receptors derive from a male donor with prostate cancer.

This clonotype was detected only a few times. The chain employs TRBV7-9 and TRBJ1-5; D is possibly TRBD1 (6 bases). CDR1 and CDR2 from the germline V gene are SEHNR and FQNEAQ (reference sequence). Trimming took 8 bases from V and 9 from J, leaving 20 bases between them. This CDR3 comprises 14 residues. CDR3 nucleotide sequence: TGTGCCAGCCTGGGGAGACAGGTGGAACGGCCCCAGCATTTT. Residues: CASLGRQVERPQHF. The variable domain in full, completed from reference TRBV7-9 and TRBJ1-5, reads DTGVSQNPRHKITKRGQNVTFRCDPISEHNRLYWYRQTLGQGPEFLTYFQNEAQLEKSRLLSDRFSAERPKGSFSTLEIQRTEQGDSAMYLCASLGRQVERPQHFGDGTRLSIL.

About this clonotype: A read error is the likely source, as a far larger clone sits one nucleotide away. The CDR3 sequence is CASSGDRSCEQYF. In DNA form, the CDR3 reads TGTGCCAGCAGCGGGGACAGGAGCTGCGAGCAGTACTTC. V and J are TRBV9 and TRBJ2-1, with 8 bases matching TRBD1. The J call could be wrong; TRBJ2-7 is a better fit for the DNA end. Germline V gene sequence: CDR1 SGDLS, CDR2 YYNGEE. The CDR3 is 13 amino acids.

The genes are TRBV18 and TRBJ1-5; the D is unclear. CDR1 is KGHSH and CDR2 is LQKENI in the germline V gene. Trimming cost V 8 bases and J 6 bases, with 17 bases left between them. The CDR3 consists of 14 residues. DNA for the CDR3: TGTGCCAGCAGCCCCGCTTCCCCTCGTCAGCCCCAGCATTTT. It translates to CASSPASPRQPQHF.

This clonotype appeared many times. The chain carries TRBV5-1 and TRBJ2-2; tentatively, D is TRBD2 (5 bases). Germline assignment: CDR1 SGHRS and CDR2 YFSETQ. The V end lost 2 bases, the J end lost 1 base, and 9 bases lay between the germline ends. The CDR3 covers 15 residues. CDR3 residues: CASSFGLQNTGELFF. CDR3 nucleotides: TGCGCCAGCAGCTTCGGACTGCAGAACACCGGGGAGCTGTTTTTT.

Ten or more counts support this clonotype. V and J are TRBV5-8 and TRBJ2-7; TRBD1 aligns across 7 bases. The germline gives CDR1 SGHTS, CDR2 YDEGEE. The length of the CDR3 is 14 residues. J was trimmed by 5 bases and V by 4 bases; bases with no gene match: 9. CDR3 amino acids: CASSLDRWVNEQYF. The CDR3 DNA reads TGTGCCAGCAGCCTGGACAGGTGGGTCAACGAGCAGTACTTC.

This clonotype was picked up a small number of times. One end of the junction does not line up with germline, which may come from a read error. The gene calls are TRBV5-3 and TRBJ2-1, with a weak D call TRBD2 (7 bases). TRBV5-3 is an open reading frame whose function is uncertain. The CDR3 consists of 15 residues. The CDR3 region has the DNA TGTGCCAGCAGCTTGGGGGGGCCGGGAGACAATGAGCAGTTCTTC. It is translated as CASSLGGPGDNEQFF.

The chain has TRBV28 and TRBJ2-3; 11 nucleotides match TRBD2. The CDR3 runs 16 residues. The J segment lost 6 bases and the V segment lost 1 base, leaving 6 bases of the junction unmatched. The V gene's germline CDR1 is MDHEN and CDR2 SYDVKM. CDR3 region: CASSLSGLAGADTQYF. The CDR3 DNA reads TGTGCCAGCAGTTTATCCGGACTAGCGGGCGCCGATACGCAGTATTTT.

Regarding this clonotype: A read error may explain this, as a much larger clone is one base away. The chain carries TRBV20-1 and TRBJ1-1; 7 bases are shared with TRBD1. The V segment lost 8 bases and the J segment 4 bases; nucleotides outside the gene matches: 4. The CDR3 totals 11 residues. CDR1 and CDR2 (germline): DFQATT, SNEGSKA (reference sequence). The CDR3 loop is CSQQGTTEAFF. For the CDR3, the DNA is TGCAGTCAACAGGGGACCACTGAAGCTTTCTTT.

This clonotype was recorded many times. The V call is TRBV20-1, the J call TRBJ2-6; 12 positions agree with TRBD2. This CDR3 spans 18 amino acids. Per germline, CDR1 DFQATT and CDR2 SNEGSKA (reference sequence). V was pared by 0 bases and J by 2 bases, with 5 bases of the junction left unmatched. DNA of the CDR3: TGCAGTGCTAGAGATCCAAGGACTAGCGGGGCTGGGGCCAACGTCCTGACTTTC. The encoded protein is CSARDPRTSGAGANVLTF.

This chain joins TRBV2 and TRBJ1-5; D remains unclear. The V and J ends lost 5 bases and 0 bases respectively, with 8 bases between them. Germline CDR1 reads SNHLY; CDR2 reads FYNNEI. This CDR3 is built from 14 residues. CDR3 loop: CASSSLYSNQPQHF. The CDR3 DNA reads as TGTGCCAGCAGTTCGCTTTATAGCAATCAGCCCCAGCATTTT.

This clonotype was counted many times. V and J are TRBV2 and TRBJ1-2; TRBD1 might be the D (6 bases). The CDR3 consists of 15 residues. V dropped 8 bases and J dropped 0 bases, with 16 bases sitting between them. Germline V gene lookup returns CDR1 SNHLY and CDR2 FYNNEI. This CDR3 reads CASQTGPRTNYGYTF. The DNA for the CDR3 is TGTGCCAGCCAGACAGGCCCGAGGACTAACTATGGCTACACCTTC.

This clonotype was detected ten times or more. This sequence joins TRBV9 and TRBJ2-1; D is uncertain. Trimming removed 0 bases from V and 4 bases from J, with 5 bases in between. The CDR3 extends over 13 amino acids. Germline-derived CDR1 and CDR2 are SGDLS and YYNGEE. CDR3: CASSVDTYNEQFF. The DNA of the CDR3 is TGTGCCAGCAGCGTAGATACTTACAATGAGCAGTTCTTC.

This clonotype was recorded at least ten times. CDR3 bases: TGCGCCAGCAGCTTCAGGGGTTTGGACACCGGGGAGCTGTTTTTT. This gives the protein CASSFRGLDTGELFF. The V and J genes are TRBV5-1 and TRBJ2-2, with D perhaps matching TRBD1 (6 bases). This CDR3 has 15 amino acids. Germline V gene sequence: CDR1 SGHRS, CDR2 YFSETQ. The V gene lost 2 bases and the J gene lost 3 bases, with 11 bases spanning the gap.

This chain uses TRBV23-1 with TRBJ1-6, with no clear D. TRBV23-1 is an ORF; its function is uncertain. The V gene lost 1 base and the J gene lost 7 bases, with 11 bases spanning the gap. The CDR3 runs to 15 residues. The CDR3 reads CASSQYNGFNSPLHF. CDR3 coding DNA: TGCGCCAGCAGTCAATATAATGGTTTCAATTCACCCCTCCACTTT.

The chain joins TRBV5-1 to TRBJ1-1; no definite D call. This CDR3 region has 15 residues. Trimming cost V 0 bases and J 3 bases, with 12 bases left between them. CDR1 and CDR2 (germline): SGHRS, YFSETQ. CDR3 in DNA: TGCGCCAGCAGCTTGGACGGGCCGCGGGACACTGAAGCTTTCTTT. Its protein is CASSLDGPRDTEAFF.

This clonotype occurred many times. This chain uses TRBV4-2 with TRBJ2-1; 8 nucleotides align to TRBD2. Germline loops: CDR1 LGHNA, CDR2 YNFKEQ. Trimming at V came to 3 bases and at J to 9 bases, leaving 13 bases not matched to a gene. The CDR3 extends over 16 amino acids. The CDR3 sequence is CASSQEVGGGQGEQFF. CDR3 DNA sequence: TGTGCCAGCAGCCAGGAGGTCGGGGGGGGGCAGGGTGAGCAGTTCTTC.

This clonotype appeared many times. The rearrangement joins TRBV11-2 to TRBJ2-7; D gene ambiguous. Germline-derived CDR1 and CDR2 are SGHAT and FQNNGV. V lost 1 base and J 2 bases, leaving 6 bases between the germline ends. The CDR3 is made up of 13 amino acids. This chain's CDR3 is CASSLGHPYEQYF. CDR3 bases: TGTGCCAGCAGCTTAGGACACCCCTACGAGCAGTACTTC.

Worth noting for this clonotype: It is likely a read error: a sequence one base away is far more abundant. The DNA for the CDR3 is TGTGCCAGCAGCTTAGGACTGGACAGGGGTTTGGCAGAGACCCAGTTCTTC. It translates to CASSLGLDRGLAETQFF. The chain employs TRBV11-2 and TRBJ2-1, with TRBD1 matching 9 bases. Trimming removed 1 base from V and 13 bases from J; junction bases left unmatched: 17. The CDR3 covers 17 residues. Germline CDR1 SGHAT, CDR2 FQNNGV.

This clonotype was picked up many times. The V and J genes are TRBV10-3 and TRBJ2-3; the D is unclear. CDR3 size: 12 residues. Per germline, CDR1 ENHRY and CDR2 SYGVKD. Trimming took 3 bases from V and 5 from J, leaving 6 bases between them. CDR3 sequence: CAISEMIDTQYF. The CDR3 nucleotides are TGTGCCATCAGTGAAATGATAGATACGCAGTATTTT.

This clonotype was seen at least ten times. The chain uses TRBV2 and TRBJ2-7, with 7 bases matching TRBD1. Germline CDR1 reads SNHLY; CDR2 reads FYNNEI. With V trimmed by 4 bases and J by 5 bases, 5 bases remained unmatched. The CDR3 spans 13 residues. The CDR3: CASSGQGFNEQYF. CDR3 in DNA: TGTGCCAGCAGTGGACAGGGATTCAACGAGCAGTACTTC.

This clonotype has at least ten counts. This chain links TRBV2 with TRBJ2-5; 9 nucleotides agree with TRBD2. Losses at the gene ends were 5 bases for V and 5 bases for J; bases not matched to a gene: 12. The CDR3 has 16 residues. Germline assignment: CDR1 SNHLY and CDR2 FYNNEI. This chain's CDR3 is CASSRNIAGAGETQYF. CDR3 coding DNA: TGTGCCAGCAGTAGAAACATAGCGGGGGCCGGGGAGACCCAGTACTTC.

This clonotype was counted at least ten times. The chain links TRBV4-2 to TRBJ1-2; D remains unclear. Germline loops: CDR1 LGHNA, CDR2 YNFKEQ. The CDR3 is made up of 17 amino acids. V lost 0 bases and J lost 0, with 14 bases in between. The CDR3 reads CASSQDAAAATNYGYTF. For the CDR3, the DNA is TGTGCCAGCAGCCAAGACGCCGCCGCCGCGACTAACTATGGCTACACCTTC.

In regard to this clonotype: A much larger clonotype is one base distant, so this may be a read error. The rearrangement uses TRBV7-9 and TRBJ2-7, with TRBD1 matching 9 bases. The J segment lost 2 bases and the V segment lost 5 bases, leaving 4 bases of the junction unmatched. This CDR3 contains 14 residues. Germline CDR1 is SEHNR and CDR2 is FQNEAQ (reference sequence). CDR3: CASSARDRAYEQYF. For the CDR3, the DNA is TGTGCCAGCAGCGCCCGGGACAGGGCCTACGAGCAGTACTTC.

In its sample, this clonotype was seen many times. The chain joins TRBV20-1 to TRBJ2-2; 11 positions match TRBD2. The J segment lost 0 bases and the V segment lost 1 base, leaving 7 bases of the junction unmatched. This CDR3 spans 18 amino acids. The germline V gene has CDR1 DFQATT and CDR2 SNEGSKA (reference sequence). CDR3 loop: CSARGLAGGLSNTGELFF. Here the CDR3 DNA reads TGCAGTGCTAGAGGGTTAGCGGGGGGGCTATCGAACACCGGGGAGCTGTTTTTT.

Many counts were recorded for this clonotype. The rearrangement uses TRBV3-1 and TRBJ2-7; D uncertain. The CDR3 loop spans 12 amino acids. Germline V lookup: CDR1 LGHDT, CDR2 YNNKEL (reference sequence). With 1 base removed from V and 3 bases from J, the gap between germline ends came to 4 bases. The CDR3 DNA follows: TGTGCCAGCAGCCAAGCCGTCTACGAGCAGTACTTC. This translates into CASSQAVYEQYF.

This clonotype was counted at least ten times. The CDR3 is CASTSETPRGGELFF. The DNA for the CDR3 is TGTGCCAGCACCTCGGAGACCCCGAGGGGCGGGGAGCTGTTTTTT. The chain has TRBV5-5 and TRBJ2-2, with D possibly called TRBD1 or TRBD2 (5 bases each). The CDR3 consists of 15 residues. Per the germline V gene, CDR1 is SGHKS and CDR2 is YYEKEE (reference sequence). The V end was cut by 6 bases, the J end by 7 bases, with 19 bases between.

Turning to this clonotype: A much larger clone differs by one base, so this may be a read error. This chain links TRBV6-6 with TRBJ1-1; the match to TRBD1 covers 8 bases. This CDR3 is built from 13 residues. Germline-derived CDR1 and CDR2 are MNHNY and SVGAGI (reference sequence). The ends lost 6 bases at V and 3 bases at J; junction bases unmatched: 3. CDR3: CASRMDRDTEAFF. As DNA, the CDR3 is TGTGCCAGCAGAATGGACAGGGACACTGAAGCTTTCTTT.

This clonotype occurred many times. CDR3 in DNA: TGTGCCATCAGTGAGTCAAGCAGGGATTTGGGAAACACCATATATTTT. Protein: CAISESSRDLGNTIYF. The chain recombines TRBV10-3 with TRBJ1-3; tentatively, D is TRBD1 (5 bases). Germline V gene data show CDR1 as ENHRY and CDR2 as SYGVKD. V was cut by 0 bases and J by 4 bases, with 13 bases left in between. CDR3 length: 16 amino acids.

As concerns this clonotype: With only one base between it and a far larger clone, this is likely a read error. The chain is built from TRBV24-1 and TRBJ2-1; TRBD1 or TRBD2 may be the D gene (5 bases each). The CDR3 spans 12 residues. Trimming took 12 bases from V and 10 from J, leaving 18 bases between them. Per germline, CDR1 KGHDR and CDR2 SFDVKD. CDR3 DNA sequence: TGTGCCCATAGTCGGGGCACCTACGAGCAGTTCTTC. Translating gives CAHSRGTYEQFF.